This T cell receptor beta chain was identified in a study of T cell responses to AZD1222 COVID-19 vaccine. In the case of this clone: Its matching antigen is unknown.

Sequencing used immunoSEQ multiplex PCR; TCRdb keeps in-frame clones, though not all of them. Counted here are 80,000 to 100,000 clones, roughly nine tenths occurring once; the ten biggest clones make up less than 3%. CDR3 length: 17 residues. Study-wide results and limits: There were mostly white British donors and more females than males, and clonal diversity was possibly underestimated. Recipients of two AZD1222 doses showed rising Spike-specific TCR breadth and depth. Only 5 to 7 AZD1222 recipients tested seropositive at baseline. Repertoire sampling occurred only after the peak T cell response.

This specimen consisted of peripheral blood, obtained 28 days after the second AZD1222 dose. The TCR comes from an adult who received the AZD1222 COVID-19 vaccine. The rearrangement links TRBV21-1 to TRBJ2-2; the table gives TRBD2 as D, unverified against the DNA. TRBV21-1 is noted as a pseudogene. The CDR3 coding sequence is TGTGCCAGCAGCAAAGAAATTCCAGCGGCGAACACCGGGGAGCTGTTTTTT. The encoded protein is CASSKEIPAANTGELFF.